This TCR beta chain derives from a study of beta chain features in type 1 diabetes listed by TCRdb under 2018. Background for the entire study: No differences in mean age, gender distribution, total cell number or subset yield were found between patients and healthy donors. The study compared the TCRB repertoires of sorted circulating CD4+ T cell subsets in recently diagnosed type 1 diabetes patients with those in matched healthy donors. Regulatory and stem cell-like memory subsets were obtained from only 8 patients and about eight healthy donors, while naive and central memory subsets were obtained from all 28 donors. A total of roughly 98,000,000 sorted cells were examined across all samples, and a strong correlation was observed between cell number per subset and RNA yield. Here is what the overall study found, with its caveats: Naive, central memory and regulatory TCRB repertoires appeared more similar among patients than among healthy donors. Type 1 diabetes patients showed a moderate but significant shortening of TCRB CDR3 length in all four CD4+ subsets. Sequencing cDNA rather than genomic DNA could over-represent highly expressing activated cells, although activation and CD3 levels did not differ between groups. At VDJ recombination sites, type 1 diabetes patients had fewer insertions and more deleted nucleotides, which implies abnormalities in thymic rearrangement. PCR may preferentially amplify shorter templates, but because patient and control samples were amplified and corrected together, any resulting skew would affect both groups equally. Only small numbers of individuals were included in the HLA sub-analyses, which left unresolved whether HLA type had any influence on TCRB rearrangement.

Each donor gave one peripheral blood draw, averaging roughly 120 mL, which was collected into heparinised tubes. Using a panel that included CD45RO, CCR7, CD25, CD127, CD95 and CD27, naive, central memory, regulatory and stem cell-like memory CD4+ T cells were sorted on a BD FACSAria II. Every sorted population had a purity above 98%. PBMCs were separated immediately by Lymphoprep density gradient centrifugation and were stained directly, without being cultured. So that batch effects would be minimized, each experiment stained and sorted samples in pairs, pairing one healthy donor with one patient. This clone was seen only a few times. The clone's antigen remains unknown. Qualities for individual bases were not recorded, and no much larger clone is one base off. The entire amount of isolated RNA was reverse transcribed using the High Capacity cDNA Reverse Transcription Kit, so the sequenced TCRB transcripts were expressed ones. Deep immunoSEQ sequencing was applied to naive, central memory and regulatory T cell samples, giving an average of roughly 3.3 million total reads per sample. After sorted cells were lysed in RLT buffer, RNA was extracted with DNase-treated RNeasy Micro or Mini kits, with the choice depending on cell number. Each cell subset was processed separately to prevent cross-contamination, with patient and healthy donor samples processed together. TCRB sequences were amplified from cDNA with the immunoSEQ multiplex PCR, producing 87-bp fragments spanning the CDR3 region. Sequencing of the amplicons was done on the Illumina HiSeq platform. As for the original processing: PCR bias was corrected computationally using synthetic template baselines, and reads within Hamming distance 2 were collapsed, with unmergeable singletons discarded. By aligning reads against IMGT, V, D and J genes, CDR3 length, and insertions or deletions at six rearrangement sites were assigned. Within each subset, clonotype counts were normalized to the number of sorted cells before true diversity and Gini coefficients were calculated with the tcR R package. Repertoire sharing was quantified using the overlap coefficient calculated on TCRB nucleotide sequences. Out-of-frame TCRB sequences from naive cells were analyzed as a proxy for the pre-selection repertoire. TCRdb carries this immuneACCESS record with in-frame sequences only. Its versions omit some clonotypes, under half of them owing to an unresolved V gene in the studies checked, with the rest unexplained. The V and J calls and clone size come from that table; D and trimming were worked out from the DNA. In this sample the table shows about 620,000 clones, around a sixth of which occur a single time. 0.07% to 0.095% of the sample is held by the ten biggest clonotypes.

This sequence originates from a man between 18 and 29 years old in good health. Material: naive CD4+ T cells from blood. In the paper's terms, the cell subset or site label means: true naive CD4+ T cells.

The nucleotide sequence reads as follows: TGTGCCAGCAGCTTTCGGCTAGCGGCCCTCACAGATACGCAGTATTTT. This gives the protein CASSFRLAALTDTQYF. The rearrangement joined TRBV11-1 to TRBJ2-3; 7 bases in between match TRBD2. The CDR3 goes from the cysteine to the phenylalanine over 16 residues. The only DNA kept is the CDR3, 48 bases in frame from the first base. CDR1 is given as SGHAT and CDR2 as FQDESV, both from the germline V gene (reference sequence). Germline trimming: 3 bases from V, 2 bases from J; junction bases outside gene matches: 8.